The 10 T cell receptor beta chains in this list originate from one sample, sequenced in a study of cytomegalovirus exposure and HLA in healthy donors. With 60 Vbeta and 13 Jbeta primers, the PCR was carried out. The data were produced by immunoSEQ multiplex PCR, yet TCRdb's version contains in-frame clones alone and is incomplete. Among about 98,000 clones listed, about three quarters were seen once. The material sequenced was PBMCs. Every receptor here comes from a man aged 55 to 70 in good health and CMV-seropositive.

The rearrangement joins TRBV6-7 to TRBJ1-5; D might be TRBD1 (5 bases). TRBV6-7 is classed as an ORF, of uncertain function. The germline V and J ends were trimmed by 0 bases and 5 bases, with 8 bases remaining between them. The CDR3 length is 14 residues. The CDR3 bases are TGTGCCAGCAGTTACTCGGGGCTACATCAGCCCCAGCATTTT. Its translation: CASSYSGLHQPQHF.

The V call is TRBV7-6, the J call TRBJ2-1; D may be TRBD2 (6 bases). Per germline, CDR1 SGHVS and CDR2 FNYEAQ. The CDR3 is made up of 12 amino acids. Trimming stripped 3 bases from V and 10 bases from J, with 10 bases between. CDR3 coding DNA: TGTGCCAGCAGCTTTGGGGCGGGGGAGCAGTTCTTC. It yields the protein CASSFGAGEQFF. Full variable domain (remainder filled in from reference TRBV7-6 and TRBJ2-1): GAGVSQSPRYKVTKRGQDVALRCDPISGHVSLYWYRQALGQGPEFLTYFNYEAQQDKSGLPNDRFSAERPEGSISTLTIQRTEQRDSAMYRCASSFGAGEQFFGPGTRLTVL.

The chain combines TRBV10-1 with TRBJ2-7; 11 bases fit TRBD1. The CDR3 is 15 residues long. In germline, CDR1 is WNHNN, CDR2 SYGVQD (reference sequence). The junction had 9 bases not matched to a gene; V was cut back by 5 bases and J by 6 bases. The CDR3 loop reads CASSLQGQGVIEQYF. DNA for the CDR3: TGCGCCAGCAGTCTTCAGGGACAGGGGGTGATCGAGCAGTACTTC.

The chain recombines TRBV29-1 with TRBJ1-2; a possible D gene is TRBD1 (5 bases). The V end lost 7 bases, the J end lost 2 bases, and 20 bases lay between the germline ends. CDR3 length: 15 residues. Germline CDR1 reads SQVTM; CDR2 reads ANQGSEA. The chain's CDR3 is CSAVGTGPLNYGYTF. In nucleotides, the CDR3 is TGCAGCGCTGTGGGTACAGGACCGCTCAACTATGGCTACACCTTC.

The chain recombines TRBV30 with TRBJ2-7; TRBD1 matches at 8 bases. J lost 7 bases, V lost 8 bases, and 10 bases had no gene match. Looked up from germline, CDR1 is GTSNPN and CDR2 is SVGIG (reference sequence). The CDR3 spans 12 residues. CDR3 region: CARGQGAGEQYF. The CDR3 bases are TGTGCCCGGGGGCAGGGGGCGGGTGAGCAGTACTTC.

This chain joins TRBV11-2 and TRBJ1-5; no definite D call. Deletions cut 5 bases from V and 8 bases from J, with 7 bases between. CDR1 is SGHAT and CDR2 is FQNNGV in the germline V gene. This CDR3 spans 11 amino acids. The CDR3 spells CASSHGEPQHF. The CDR3 coding sequence is TGTGCCAGCAGCCACGGGGAGCCCCAGCATTTT.

The chain recombines TRBV5-1 with TRBJ1-2; D perhaps matches TRBD1 (5 bases). The germline V and J ends were trimmed by 4 bases and 2 bases, with 12 bases remaining between them. Looked up from germline, CDR1 is SGHRS and CDR2 is YFSETQ. The CDR3 runs 14 residues. CDR3 sequence: CASSQSDINYGYTF. The DNA for the CDR3 is TGCGCCAGCAGCCAATCGGACATCAACTATGGCTACACCTTC.

This clone has just one count. The chain is built from TRBV7-6 and TRBJ1-1, with 7 bases fitting TRBD1. The CDR3 has 15 residues. Germline loops: CDR1 SGHVS, CDR2 FNYEAQ. After removal of 5 bases from V and 1 base from J, the junction contained 7 bases not matched to a gene. The DNA for the CDR3 is TGTGCCAGCAGCCACCGGACAGGACCGAACACTGAAGCTTTCTTT. Amino acids: CASSHRTGPNTEAFF.

The J gene is TRBJ2-1, the V gene TRBV5-1; 8 bases agree with TRBD2. After removal of 0 bases from V and 2 bases from J, the junction contained 7 bases not matched to a gene. The CDR3 totals 17 residues. CDR1 and CDR2 (germline): SGHRS, YFSETQ. CDR3 coding DNA: TGCGCCAGCAGCTTGGGCAGCGGGGGCCGGGCCTACAATGAGCAGTTCTTC. Its protein is CASSLGSGGRAYNEQFF.

The V call is TRBV6-1, the J call TRBJ2-7; D not resolved. The CDR3 loop spans 14 amino acids. V lost 5 bases, J lost 2 bases, and 13 bases lay in between. Germline lookup yields CDR1 MNHNS and CDR2 SASEGT. In DNA, the CDR3 is TGTGCCAGCAGTCCCCATGGGCCCGCCTACGAGCAGTACTTC. Translated: CASSPHGPAYEQYF.